This T cell receptor beta chain comes out of a study of blood T cell repertoires in COVID-19. The repertoire was sequenced with immunoSEQ multiplex PCR; TCRdb's copy has only in-frame clones and lacks some. This sample yields some 150,000 clones, of which about 86% are seen a single time; around 8.6% belongs to the top ten. V shed 2 bases and J shed 3 bases, with 14 bases lying between them. The CDR3 loop spans 15 amino acids. Germline CDR1 is LNHDA and CDR2 is SQIVND (reference sequence). Sequenced material: peripheral blood. The V gene is TRBV19, the J gene TRBJ2-7; D gene unclear. The TCR comes from a woman in her 50s with active or convalescent COVID-19. The CDR3 region is CASSITPSASYEQYF. CDR3 sequence (DNA): TGTGCCAGTAGTATAACCCCCTCCGCGAGCTACGAGCAGTACTTC.